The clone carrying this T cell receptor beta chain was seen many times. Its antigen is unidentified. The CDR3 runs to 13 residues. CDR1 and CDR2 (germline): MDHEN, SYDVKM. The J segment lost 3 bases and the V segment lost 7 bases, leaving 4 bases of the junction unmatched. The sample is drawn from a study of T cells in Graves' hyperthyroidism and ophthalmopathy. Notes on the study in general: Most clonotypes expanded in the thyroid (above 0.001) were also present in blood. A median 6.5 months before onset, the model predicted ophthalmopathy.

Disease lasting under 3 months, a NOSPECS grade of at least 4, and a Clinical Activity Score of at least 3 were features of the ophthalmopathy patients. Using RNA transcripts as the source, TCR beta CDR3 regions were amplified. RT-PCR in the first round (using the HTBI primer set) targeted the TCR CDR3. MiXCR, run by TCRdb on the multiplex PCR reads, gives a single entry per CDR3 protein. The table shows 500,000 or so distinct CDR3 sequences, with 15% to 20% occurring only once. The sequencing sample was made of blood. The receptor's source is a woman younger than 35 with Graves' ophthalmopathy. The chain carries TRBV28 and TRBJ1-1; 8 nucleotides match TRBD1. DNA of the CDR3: TGTGCCAGCACAGGGGGCGCCTACACTGAAGCTTTCTTT. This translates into CASTGGAYTEAFF.